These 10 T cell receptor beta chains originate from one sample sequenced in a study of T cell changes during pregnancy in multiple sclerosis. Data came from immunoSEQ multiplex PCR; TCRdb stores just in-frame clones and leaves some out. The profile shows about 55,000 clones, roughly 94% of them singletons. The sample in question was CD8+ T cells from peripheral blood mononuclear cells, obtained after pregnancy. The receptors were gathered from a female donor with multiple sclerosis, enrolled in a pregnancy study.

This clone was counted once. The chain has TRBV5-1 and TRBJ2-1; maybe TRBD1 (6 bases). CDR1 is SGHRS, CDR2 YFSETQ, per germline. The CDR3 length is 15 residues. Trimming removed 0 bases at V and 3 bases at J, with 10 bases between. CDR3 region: CASSLVRGFYNEQFF. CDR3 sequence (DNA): TGCGCCAGCAGCTTGGTCAGGGGCTTCTACAATGAGCAGTTCTTC.

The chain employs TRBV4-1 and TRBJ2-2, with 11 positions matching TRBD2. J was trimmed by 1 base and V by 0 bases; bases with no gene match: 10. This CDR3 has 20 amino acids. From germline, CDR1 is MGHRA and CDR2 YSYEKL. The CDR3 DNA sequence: TGCGCCAGCAGCCAAGAGGATCACAGTGGACTAGCGGGGAACACCGGGGAGCTGTTTTTT. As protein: CASSQEDHSGLAGNTGELFF.

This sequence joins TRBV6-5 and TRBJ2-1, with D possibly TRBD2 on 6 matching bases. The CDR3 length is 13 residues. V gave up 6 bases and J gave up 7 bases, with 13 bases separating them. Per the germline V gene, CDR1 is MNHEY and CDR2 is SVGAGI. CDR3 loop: CASRLAYRNEQFF. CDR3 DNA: TGTGCCAGCAGACTAGCTTATAGGAATGAGCAGTTCTTC.

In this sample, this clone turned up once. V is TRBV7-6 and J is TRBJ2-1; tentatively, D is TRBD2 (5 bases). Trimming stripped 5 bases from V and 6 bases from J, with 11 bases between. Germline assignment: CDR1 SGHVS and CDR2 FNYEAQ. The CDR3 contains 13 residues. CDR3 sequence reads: CASSAIGGNEQFF. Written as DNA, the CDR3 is TGTGCCAGCAGCGCAATAGGAGGCAATGAGCAGTTCTTC.

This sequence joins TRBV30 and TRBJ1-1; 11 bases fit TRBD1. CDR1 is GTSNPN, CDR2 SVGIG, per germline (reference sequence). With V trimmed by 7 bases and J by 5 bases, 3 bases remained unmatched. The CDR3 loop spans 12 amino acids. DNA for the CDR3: TGTGCCTCGGACAGGGGGCTTACTGAAGCTTTCTTT. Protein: CASDRGLTEAFF. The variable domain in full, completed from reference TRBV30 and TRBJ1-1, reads SQTIHQWPATLVQPVGSPLSLECTVEGTSNPNLYWYRQAAGRGLQLLFYSVGIGQISSEVPQNLSASRPQDRQFILSSKKLLLSDSGFYLCASDRGLTEAFFGQGTRLTVV.

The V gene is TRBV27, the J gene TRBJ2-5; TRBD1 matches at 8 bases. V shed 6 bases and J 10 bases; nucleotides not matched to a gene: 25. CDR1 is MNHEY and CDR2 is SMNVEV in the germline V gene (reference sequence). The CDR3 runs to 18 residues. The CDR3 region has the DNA TGTGCCAGCAGATCACAATTCACCCCTCGACACAGGGGGGAAGACCAGTACTTC. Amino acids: CASRSQFTPRHRGEDQYF.

Here the CDR3 reads CASSLMTGGNTEAFF. The CDR3 DNA follows: TGTGCCAGTTCTTTGATGACAGGGGGGAACACTGAAGCTTTCTTT. The chain combines TRBV19 with TRBJ1-1; 9 bases map to TRBD1. The CDR3 extends over 15 amino acids. The V segment lost 8 bases and the J segment 1 base; nucleotides outside the gene matches: 8. The germline V gene has CDR1 LNHDA and CDR2 SQIVND (reference sequence).

CDR3: CASRGLLASSYEQYF. The CDR3 nucleotides are TGTGCCAGCAGGGGACTACTAGCGTCCTCCTACGAGCAGTACTTC. The gene calls are TRBV27 and TRBJ2-7; 7 positions match TRBD2. Germline V gives CDR1 MNHEY, CDR2 SMNVEV (reference sequence). The CDR3 loop spans 15 amino acids. V shed 6 bases and J 0 bases; nucleotides not matched to a gene: 8.

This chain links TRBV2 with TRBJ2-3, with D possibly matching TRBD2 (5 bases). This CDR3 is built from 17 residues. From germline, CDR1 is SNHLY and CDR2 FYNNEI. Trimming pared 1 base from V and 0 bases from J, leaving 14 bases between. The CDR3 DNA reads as TGTGCCAGCAGTGAAGTGGACGGGTGGACTAGCACAGATACGCAGTATTTT. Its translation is CASSEVDGWTSTDTQYF.

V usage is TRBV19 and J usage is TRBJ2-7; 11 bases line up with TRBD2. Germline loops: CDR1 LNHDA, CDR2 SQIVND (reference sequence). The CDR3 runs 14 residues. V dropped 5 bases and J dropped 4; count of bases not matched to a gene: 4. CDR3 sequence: CASSPGLAAYEQYF. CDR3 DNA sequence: TGTGCCAGTAGTCCGGGACTAGCGGCTTACGAGCAGTACTTC.